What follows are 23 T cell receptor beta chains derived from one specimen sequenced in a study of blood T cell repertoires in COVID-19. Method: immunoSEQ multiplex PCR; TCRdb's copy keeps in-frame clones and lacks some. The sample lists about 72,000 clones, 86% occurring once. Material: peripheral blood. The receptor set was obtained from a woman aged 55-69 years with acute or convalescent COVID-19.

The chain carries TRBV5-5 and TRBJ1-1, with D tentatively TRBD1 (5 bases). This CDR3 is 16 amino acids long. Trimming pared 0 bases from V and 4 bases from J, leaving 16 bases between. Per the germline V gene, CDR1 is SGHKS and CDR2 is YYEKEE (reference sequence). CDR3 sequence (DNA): TGTGCCAGCAGCTTGGATGCAGGGATGCGTGGCACTGAAGCTTTCTTT. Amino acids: CASSLDAGMRGTEAFF.

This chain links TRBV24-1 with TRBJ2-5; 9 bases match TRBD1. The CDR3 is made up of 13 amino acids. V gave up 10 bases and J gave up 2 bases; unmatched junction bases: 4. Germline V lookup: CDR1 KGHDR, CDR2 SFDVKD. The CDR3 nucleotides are TGTGCCACGGGAGACAGGGGGCAAGAGACCCAGTACTTC. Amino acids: CATGDRGQETQYF.

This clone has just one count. In nucleotides, the CDR3 is TGCGCCAGCAGCCAGTTGTACTCGAATCAGCCCCAGCATTTT. It yields the protein CASSQLYSNQPQHF. J is TRBJ1-5 and V is TRBV4-1, with D unclear. The length of the CDR3 is 14 residues. Germline CDR1 is MGHRA and CDR2 is YSYEKL. V lost 3 bases to trimming and J lost 4 bases, with 10 bases between them.

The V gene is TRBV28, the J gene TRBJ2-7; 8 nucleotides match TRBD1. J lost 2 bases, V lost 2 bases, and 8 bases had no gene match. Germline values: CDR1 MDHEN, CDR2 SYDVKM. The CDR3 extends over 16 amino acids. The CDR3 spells CASSLGAGGLTYEQYF. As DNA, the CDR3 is TGTGCCAGCAGTTTAGGTGCAGGGGGCCTAACCTACGAGCAGTACTTC.

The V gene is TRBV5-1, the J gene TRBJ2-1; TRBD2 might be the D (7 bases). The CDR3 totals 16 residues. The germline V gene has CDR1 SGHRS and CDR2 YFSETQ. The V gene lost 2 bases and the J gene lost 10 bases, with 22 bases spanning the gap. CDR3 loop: CASSFPGGHQGREQFF. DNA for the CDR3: TGCGCCAGCAGCTTCCCGGGGGGACACCAGGGGCGAGAGCAGTTCTTC.

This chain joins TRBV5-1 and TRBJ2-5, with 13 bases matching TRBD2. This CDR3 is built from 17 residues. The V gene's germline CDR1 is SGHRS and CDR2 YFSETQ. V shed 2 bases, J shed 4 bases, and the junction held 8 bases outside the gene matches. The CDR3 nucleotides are TGCGCCAGCAGCTTTACTAGCGGGGGGGCAGGTCGAGAGACCCAGTACTTC. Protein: CASSFTSGGAGRETQYF. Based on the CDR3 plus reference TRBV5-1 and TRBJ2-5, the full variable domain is KAGVTQTPRYLIKTRGQQVTLSCSPISGHRSVSWYQQTPGQGLQFLFEYFSETQRNKGNFPGRFSGRQFSNSRSEMNVSTLELGDSALYLCASSFTSGGAGRETQYFGPGTRLLVL.

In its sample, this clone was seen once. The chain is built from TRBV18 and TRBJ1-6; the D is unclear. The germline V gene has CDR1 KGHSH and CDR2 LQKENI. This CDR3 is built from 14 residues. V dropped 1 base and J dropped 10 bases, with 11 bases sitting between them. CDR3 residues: CASSPLLTDSPLHF. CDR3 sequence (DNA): TGTGCCAGCTCACCACTACTTACAGACTCACCCCTCCACTTT.

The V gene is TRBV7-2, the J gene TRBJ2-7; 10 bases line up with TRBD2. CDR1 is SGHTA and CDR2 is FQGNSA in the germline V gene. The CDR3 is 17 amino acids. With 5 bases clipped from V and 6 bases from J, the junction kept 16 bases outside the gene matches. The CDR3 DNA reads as TGTGCCAGCAGCAAGAGCGGGGGGGATTCCGTCCTTGGCGAGCAGTACTTC. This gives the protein CASSKSGGDSVLGEQYF. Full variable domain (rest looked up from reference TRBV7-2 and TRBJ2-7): GAGVSQSPSNKVTEKGKDVELRCDPISGHTALYWYRQSLGQGLEFLIYFQGNSAPDKSGLPSDRFSAERTGGSVSTLTIQRTQQEDSAVYLCASSKSGGDSVLGEQYFGPGTRLTVT.

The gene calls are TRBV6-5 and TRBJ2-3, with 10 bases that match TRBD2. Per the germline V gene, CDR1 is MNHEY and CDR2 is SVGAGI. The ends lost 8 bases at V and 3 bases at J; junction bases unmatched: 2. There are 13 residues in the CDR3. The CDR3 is CASLAGVTDTQYF. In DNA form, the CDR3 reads TGTGCCAGCCTAGCGGGGGTTACAGATACGCAGTATTTT.

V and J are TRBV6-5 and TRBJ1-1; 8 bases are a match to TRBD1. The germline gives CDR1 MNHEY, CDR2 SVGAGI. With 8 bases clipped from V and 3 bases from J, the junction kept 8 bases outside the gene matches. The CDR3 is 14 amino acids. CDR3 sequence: CASRPGTGHTEAFF. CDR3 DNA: TGTGCCAGCCGACCAGGGACAGGACACACTGAAGCTTTCTTT.

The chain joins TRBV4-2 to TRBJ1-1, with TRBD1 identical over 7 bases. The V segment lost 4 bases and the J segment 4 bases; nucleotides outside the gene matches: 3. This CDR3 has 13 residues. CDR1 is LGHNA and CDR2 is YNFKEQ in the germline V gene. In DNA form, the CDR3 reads TGTGCCAGCAGCCCTGGGACAGTCACTGAAGCTTTCTTT. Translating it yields CASSPGTVTEAFF.

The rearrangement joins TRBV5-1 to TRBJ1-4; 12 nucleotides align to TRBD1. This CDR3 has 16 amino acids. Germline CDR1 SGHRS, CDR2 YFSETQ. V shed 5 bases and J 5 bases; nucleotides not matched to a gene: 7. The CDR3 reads CASRPGTGGANEKLFF. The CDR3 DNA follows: TGCGCCAGCAGGCCCGGGACAGGGGGCGCCAATGAAAAACTGTTTTTT.

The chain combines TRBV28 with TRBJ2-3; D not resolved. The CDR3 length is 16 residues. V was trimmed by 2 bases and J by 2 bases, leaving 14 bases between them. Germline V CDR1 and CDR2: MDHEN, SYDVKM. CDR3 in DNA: TGTGCCAGCAGTTTAAACCCACTGAGGTCCACAGATACGCAGTATTTT. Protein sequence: CASSLNPLRSTDTQYF.

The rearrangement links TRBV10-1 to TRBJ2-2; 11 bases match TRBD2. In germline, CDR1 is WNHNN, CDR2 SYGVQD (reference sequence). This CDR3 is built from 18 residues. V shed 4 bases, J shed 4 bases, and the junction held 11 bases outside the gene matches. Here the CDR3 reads CASSANSGGAAVTGELFF. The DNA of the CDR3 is TGCGCCAGCAGTGCAAATAGCGGGGGGGCCGCGGTCACCGGGGAGCTGTTTTTT.

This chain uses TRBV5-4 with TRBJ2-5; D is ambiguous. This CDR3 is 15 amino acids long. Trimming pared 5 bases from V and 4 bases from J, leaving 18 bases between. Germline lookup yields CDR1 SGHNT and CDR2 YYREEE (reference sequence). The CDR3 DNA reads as TGTGCCAGCAGAGATGTAAAAAGTGGAGCAGAGACCCAGTACTTC. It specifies CASRDVKSGAETQYF.

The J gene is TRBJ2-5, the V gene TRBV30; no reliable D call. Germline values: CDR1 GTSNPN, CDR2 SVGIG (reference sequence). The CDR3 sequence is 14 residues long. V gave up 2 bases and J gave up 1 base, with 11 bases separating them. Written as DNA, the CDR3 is TGTGCCTGGAGTCCCCCCCTCGTCCAAGAGACCCAGTACTTC. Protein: CAWSPPLVQETQYF.

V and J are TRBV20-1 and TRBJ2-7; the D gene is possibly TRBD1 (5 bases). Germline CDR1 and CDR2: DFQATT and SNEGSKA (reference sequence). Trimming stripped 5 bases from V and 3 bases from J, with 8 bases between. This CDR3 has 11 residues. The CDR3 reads CSAEDSYEQYF. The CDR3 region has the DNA TGCAGTGCTGAAGACAGCTACGAGCAGTACTTC.

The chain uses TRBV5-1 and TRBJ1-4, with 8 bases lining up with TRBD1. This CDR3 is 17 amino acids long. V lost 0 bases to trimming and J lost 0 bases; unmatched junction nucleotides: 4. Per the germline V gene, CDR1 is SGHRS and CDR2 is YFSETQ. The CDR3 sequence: CASSLDGQGSTNEKLFF. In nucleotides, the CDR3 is TGCGCCAGCAGCTTGGACGGACAGGGCTCAACTAATGAAAAACTGTTTTTT.

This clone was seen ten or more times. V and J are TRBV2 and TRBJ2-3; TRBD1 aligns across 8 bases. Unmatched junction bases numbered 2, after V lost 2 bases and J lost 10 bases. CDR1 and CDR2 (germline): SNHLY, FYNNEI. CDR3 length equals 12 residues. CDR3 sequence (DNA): TGTGCCAGCAGTGAACCCAGGGGGCCGCAGTATTTT. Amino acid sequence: CASSEPRGPQYF. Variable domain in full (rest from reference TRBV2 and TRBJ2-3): EPEVTQTPSHQVTQMGQEVILRCVPISNHLYFYWYRQILGQKVEFLVSFYNNEISEKSEIFDDQFSVERPDGSNFTLKIRSTKLEDSAMYFCASSEPRGPQYFGPGTRLTVL.

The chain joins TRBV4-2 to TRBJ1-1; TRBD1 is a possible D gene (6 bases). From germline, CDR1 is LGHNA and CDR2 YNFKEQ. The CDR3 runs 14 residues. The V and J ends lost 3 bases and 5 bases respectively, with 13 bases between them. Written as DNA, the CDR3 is TGTGCCAGCAGCCATGCGGAGAGGGGGACTGAAGCTTTCTTT. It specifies CASSHAERGTEAFF.

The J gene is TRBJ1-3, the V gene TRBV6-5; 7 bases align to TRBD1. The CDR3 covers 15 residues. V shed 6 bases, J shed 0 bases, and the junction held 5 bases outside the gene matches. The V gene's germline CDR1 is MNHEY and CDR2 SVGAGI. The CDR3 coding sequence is TGTGCCAGCAGCGAGGACAGGAACTCTGGAAACACCATATATTTT. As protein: CASSEDRNSGNTIYF.

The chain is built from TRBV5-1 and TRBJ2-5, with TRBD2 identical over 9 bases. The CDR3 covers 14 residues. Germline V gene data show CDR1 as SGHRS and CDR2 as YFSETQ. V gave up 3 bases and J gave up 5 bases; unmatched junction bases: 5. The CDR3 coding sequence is TGCGCCAGCAGCTCGGGACTAGCCAGGGAGACCCAGTACTTC. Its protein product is CASSSGLARETQYF.

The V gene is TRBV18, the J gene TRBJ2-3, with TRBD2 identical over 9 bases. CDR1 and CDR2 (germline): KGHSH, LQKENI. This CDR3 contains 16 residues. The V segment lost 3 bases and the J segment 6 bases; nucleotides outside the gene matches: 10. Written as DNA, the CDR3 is TGTGCCAGCTCACCTCTCGCGGGGGGGCCTTCGGATACGCAGTATTTT. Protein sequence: CASSPLAGGPSDTQYF.